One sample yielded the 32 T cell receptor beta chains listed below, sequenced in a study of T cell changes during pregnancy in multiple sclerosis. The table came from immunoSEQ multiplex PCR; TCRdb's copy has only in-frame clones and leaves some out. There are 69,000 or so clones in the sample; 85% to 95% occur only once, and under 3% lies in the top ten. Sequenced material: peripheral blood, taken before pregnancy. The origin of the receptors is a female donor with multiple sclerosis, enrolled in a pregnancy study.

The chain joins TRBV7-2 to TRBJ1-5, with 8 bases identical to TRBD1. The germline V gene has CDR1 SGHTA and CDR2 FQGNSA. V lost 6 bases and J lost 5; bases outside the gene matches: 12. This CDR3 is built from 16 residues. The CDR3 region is CASSPRQGRSDQPQHF. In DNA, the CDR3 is TGTGCCAGCAGTCCCCGACAGGGGCGTTCCGATCAGCCCCAGCATTTT.

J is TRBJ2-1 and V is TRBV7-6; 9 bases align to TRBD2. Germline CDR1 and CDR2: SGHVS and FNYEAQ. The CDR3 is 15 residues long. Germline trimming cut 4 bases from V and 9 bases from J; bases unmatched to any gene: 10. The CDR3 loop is CASSSRVAGESEQFF. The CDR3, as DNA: TGTGCCAGCAGCTCGCGGGTAGCGGGAGAAAGTGAGCAGTTCTTC.

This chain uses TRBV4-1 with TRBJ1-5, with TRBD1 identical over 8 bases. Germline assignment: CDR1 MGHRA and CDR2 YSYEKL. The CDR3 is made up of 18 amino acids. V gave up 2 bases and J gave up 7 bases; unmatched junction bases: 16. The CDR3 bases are TGCGCCAGCAGCCAAACATTAGCCCGGGACAGGCCAGGGCAGCCCCAGCATTTT. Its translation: CASSQTLARDRPGQPQHF.

The CDR3 DNA is TGTGCCAGCAGCTGGGGTGCCAGGGTAGAGGCCGGGGAGCTGTTTTTT. Amino acids: CASSWGARVEAGELFF. The chain uses TRBV5-6 and TRBJ2-2; maybe TRBD1 (5 bases). Germline V gene data show CDR1 as SGHDT and CDR2 as YYEEEE. The CDR3 runs to 16 residues. V lost 3 bases, J lost 6 bases, and 18 bases lay in between.

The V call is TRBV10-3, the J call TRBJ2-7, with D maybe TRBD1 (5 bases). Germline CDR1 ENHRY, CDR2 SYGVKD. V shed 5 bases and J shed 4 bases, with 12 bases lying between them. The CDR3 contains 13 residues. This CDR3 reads CAISSGIRYEQYF. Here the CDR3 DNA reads TGTGCCATCAGTTCAGGGATTAGATACGAGCAGTACTTC.

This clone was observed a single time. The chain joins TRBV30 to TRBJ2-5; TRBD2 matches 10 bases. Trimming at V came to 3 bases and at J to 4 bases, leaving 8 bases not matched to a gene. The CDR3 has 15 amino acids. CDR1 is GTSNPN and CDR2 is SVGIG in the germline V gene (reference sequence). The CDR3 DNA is TGTGCCTGGAGGAGGGCCGGACTAGCGGCAGAGACCCAGTACTTC. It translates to CAWRRAGLAAETQYF.

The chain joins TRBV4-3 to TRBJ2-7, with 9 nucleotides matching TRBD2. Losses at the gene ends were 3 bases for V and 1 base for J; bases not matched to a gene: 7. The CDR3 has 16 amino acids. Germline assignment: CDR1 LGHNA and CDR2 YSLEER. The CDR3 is CASSQGTAGGSYEQYF. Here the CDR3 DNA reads TGCGCCAGCAGCCAGGGAACGGCGGGAGGGTCCTACGAGCAGTACTTC.

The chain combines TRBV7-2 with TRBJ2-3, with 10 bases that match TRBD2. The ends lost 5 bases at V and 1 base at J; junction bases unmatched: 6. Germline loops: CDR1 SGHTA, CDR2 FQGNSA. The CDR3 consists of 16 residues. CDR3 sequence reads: CASSKLAGRGTDTQYF. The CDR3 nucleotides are TGTGCCAGCAGCAAACTAGCGGGGAGGGGCACAGATACGCAGTATTTT.

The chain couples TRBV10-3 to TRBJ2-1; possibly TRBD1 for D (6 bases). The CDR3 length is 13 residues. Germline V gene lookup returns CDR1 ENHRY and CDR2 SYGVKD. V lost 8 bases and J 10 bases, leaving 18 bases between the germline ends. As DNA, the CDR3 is TGTGCCATCCGGGACACCCTATTTTTAGAGCAGTTCTTC. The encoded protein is CAIRDTLFLEQFF.

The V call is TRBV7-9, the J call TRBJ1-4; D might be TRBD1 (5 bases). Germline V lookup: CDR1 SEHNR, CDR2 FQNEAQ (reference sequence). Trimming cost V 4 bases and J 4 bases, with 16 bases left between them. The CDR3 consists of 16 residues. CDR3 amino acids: CASSSSGRQSNEKLFF. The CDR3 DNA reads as TGTGCCAGCAGCTCCTCCGGCCGACAGAGTAATGAAAAACTGTTTTTT. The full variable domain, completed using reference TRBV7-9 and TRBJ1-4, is DTGVSQNPRHKITKRGQNVTFRCDPISEHNRLYWYRQTLGQGPEFLTYFQNEAQLEKSRLLSDRFSAERPKGSFSTLEIQRTEQGDSAMYLCASSSSGRQSNEKLFFGSGTQLSVL.

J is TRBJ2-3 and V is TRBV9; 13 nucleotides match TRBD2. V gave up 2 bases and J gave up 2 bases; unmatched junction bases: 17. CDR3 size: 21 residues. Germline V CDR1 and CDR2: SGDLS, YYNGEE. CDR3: CASSVLEGTSGTLTLTDTQYF. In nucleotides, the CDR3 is TGTGCCAGCAGCGTGTTGGAAGGGACTAGCGGGACTCTAACCCTCACAGATACGCAGTATTTT.

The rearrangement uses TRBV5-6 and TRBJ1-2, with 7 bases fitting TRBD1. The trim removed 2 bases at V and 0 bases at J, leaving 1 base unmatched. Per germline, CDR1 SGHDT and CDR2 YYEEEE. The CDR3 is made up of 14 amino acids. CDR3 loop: CASSFGTANYGYTF. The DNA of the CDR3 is TGTGCCAGCAGCTTCGGGACAGCTAACTATGGCTACACCTTC.

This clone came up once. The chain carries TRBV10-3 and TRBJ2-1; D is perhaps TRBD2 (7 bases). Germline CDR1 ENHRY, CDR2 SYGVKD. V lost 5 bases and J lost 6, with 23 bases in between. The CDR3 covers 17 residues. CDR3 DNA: TGTGCCATCAGTACTGTAGGGGGGGGCTTCGGAGCCAATGAGCAGTTCTTC. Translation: CAISTVGGGFGANEQFF.

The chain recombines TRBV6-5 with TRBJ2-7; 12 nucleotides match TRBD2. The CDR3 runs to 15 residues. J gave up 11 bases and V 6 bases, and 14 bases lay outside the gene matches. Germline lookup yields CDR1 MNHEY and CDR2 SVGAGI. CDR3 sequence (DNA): TGTGCCAGCAGGATGACTAGCGGGAGTGTCAGAGGCGAGTACTTC. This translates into CASRMTSGSVRGEYF.

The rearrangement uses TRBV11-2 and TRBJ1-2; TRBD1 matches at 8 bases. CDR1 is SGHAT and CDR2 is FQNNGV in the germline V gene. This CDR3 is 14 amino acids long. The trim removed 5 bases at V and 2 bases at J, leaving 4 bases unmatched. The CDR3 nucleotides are TGTGCCAGCAGCAGAACAGGGGGAAACTATGGCTACACCTTC. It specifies CASSRTGGNYGYTF.

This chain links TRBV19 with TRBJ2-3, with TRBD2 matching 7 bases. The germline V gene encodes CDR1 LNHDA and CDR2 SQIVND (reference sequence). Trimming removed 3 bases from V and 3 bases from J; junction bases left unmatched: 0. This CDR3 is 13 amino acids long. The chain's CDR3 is CASSMGGTDTQYF. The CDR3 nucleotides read TGTGCCAGTAGTATGGGGGGGACAGATACGCAGTATTTT.

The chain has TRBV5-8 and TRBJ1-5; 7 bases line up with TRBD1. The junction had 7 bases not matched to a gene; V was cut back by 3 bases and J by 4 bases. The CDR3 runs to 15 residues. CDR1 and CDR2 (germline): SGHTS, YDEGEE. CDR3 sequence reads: CASSSGARGNQPQHF. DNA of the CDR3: TGTGCCAGCAGCTCAGGCGCCAGGGGGAATCAGCCCCAGCATTTT.

DNA for the CDR3: TGTGCCAGCAGCGATACCGGGAACACCATATATTTT. This encodes CASSDTGNTIYF. This chain connects TRBV7-9 to TRBJ1-3, with no clear D. Deletions cut 5 bases from V and 7 bases from J, with 9 bases between. The germline CDR1 and CDR2 sequences are SEHNR and FQNEAQ (reference sequence). The CDR3 sequence is 12 residues long.

The CDR3 nucleotides read TGCGCCAGCAGCCCGGGTCCTTTCTACGAGCAGTACTTC. Encoded protein: CASSPGPFYEQYF. This chain joins TRBV4-1 and TRBJ2-7; no clear D gene. Germline loops: CDR1 MGHRA, CDR2 YSYEKL. V lost 4 bases and J 3 bases, leaving 10 bases between the germline ends. This CDR3 is 13 amino acids long.

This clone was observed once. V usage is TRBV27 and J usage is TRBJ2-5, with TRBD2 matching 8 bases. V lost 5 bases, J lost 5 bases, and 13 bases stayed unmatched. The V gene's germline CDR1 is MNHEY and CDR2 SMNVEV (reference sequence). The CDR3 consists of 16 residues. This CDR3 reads CASSLTGTRREETQYF. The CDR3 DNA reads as TGTGCCAGCAGTCTTACCGGGACTAGGAGGGAGGAGACCCAGTACTTC.

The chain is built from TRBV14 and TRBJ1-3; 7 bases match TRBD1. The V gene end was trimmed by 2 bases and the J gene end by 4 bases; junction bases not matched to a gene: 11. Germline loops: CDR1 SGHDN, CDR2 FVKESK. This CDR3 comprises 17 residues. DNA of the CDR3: TGTGCCAGCAGCCAAATGACCGGGACAGTCTACGGAAACACCATATATTTT. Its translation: CASSQMTGTVYGNTIYF. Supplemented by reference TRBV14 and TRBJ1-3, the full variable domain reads EAGVTQFPSHSVIEKGQTVTLRCDPISGHDNLYWYRRVMGKEIKFLLHFVKESKQDESGMPNNRFLAERTGGTYSTLKVQPAELEDSGVYFCASSQMTGTVYGNTIYFGEGSWLTVV.

The CDR3 bases are TGTGCCAGTAGTACCGGGACAGGGACCCACGAGCAGTACTTC. Protein: CASSTGTGTHEQYF. The chain is built from TRBV19 and TRBJ2-7; 9 bases line up with TRBD1. V lost 4 bases, J lost 5 bases, and 6 bases stayed unmatched. From germline, CDR1 is LNHDA and CDR2 SQIVND (reference sequence). The CDR3 has 14 residues.

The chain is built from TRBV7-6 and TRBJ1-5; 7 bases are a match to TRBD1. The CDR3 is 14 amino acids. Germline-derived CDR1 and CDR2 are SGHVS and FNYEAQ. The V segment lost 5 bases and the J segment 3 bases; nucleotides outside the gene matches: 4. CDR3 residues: CASSPGGLNQPQHF. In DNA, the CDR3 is TGTGCCAGCAGCCCAGGGGGACTCAATCAGCCCCAGCATTTT. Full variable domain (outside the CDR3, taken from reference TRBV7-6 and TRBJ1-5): GAGVSQSPRYKVTKRGQDVALRCDPISGHVSLYWYRQALGQGPEFLTYFNYEAQQDKSGLPNDRFSAERPEGSISTLTIQRTEQRDSAMYRCASSPGGLNQPQHFGDGTRLSIL.

As DNA, the CDR3 is TGCGCCAGCAGCCCCTTCTTCGCGGCTAGCGGGACTAACACAGATACGCAGTATTTT. Its protein product is CASSPFFAASGTNTDTQYF. The V and J genes are TRBV4-3 and TRBJ2-3; 9 bases match TRBD2. V was pared by 4 bases and J by 2 bases, with 16 bases of the junction left unmatched. The CDR3 runs 19 residues. The germline CDR1 and CDR2 sequences are LGHNA and YSLEER.

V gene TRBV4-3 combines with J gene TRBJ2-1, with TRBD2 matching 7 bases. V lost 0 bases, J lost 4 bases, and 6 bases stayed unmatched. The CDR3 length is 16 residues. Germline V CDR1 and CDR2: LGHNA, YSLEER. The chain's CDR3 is CASSQETSGAYNEQFF. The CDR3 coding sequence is TGCGCCAGCAGCCAAGAGACAAGCGGGGCTTACAATGAGCAGTTCTTC.

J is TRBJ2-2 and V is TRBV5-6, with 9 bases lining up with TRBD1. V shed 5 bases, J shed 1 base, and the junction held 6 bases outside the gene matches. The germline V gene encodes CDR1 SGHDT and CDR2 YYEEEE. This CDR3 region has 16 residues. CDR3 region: CASSWGTGMNTGELFF. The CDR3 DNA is TGTGCCAGCAGTTGGGGGACAGGGATGAACACCGGGGAGCTGTTTTTT.

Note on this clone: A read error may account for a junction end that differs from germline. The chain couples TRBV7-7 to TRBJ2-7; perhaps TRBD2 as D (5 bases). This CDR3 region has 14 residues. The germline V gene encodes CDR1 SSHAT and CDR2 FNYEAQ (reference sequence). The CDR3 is CASSLANGNYEQYF. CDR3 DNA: TGTGCTAGCAGCTTAGCGAACGGGAACTACGAGCAGTACTTC.

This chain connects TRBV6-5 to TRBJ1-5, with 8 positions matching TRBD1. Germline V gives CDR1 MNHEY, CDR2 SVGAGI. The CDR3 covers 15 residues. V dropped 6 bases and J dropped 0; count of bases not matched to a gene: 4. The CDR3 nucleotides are TGTGCCAGCAGGCGGACAGGGAATAGCAATCAGCCCCAGCATTTT. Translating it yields CASRRTGNSNQPQHF.

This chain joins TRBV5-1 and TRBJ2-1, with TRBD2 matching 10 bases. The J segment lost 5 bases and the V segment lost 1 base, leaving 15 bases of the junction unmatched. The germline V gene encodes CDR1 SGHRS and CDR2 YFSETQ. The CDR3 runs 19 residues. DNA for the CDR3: TGCGCCAGCAGCTTGCAGGGGCGCCTCCTAGCGGGGGACCACAATGAGCAGTTCTTC. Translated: CASSLQGRLLAGDHNEQFF.

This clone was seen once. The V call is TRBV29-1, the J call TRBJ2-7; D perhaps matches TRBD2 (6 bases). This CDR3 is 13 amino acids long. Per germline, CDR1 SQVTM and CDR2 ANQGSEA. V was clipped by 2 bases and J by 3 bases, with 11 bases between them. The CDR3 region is CSVEMGGGYEQYF. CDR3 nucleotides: TGCAGCGTTGAAATGGGGGGTGGCTACGAGCAGTACTTC.

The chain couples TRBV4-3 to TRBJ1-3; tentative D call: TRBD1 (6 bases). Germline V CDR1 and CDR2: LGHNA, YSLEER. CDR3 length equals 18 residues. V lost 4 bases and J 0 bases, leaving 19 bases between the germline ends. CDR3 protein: CASSPNTLRQVSGNTIYF. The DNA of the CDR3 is TGCGCCAGCAGCCCAAATACGCTCCGACAGGTCTCTGGAAACACCATATATTTT.

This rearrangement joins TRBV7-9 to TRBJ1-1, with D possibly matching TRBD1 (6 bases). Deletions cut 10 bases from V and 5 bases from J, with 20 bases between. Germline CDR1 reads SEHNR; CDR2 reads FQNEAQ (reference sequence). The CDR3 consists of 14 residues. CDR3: CAIVLQGRDTEAFF. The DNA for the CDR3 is TGTGCCATCGTTTTACAGGGCAGGGATACTGAAGCTTTCTTT. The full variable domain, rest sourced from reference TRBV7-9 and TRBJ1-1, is DTGVSQNPRHKITKRGQNVTFRCDPISEHNRLYWYRQTLGQGPEFLTYFQNEAQLEKSRLLSDRFSAERPKGSFSTLEIQRTEQGDSAMYLCAIVLQGRDTEAFFGQGTRLTVV.